The rows below give T cell receptor beta chains drawn from one sample of a study of cytomegalovirus exposure and HLA in healthy donors. TCRdb's table, derived via immunoSEQ multiplex PCR, lists solely in-frame clones and lacks some. The sample carries 110,000 or so clones, approximately 80% recorded once. The sample was PBMCs. The receptors here all came from a woman aged 30 to 39 in good health and CMV-seronegative. The CDR3 runs from the conserved cysteine through the conserved F or W. D genes are given only for firm matches. Rows may omit the clone size; those that give it use once, few, many or a size class.

j_call	clone_size	v_call	d_call	cdr3_nt	cdr3_aa
TRBJ1-5	.	TRBV19	.	TGTGCCAGCCGACTACAGGGTTGGGTCGATCAGCCCCAGCATTTT	CASRLQGWVDQPQHF
TRBJ1-3	.	TRBV19	.	TGTGCCAGTACGATCGCGGGATCTGGAAACACCATATATTTT	CASTIAGSGNTIYF
TRBJ2-1	.	TRBV19	TRBD2	TGTGCCAGTAGAGGAAGACTAGCCGACTCCTACAATGAGCAGTTCTTC	CASRGRLADSYNEQFF
TRBJ2-1	.	TRBV2	.	TGTGCCAGCCACATAAACAGGGGAGGAGAGCAGTTCTTC	CASHINRGGEQFF
TRBJ2-2	.	TRBV7-2	TRBD1	TGTGCCAGCAGCCTCCACAGGGGCGGAACCGGGGAGCTGTTTTTT	CASSLHRGGTGELFF
TRBJ2-1	.	TRBV7-2	TRBD2	TGTGCCAGCAGTCGGGAGGGCGGTATGAATGAGCAGTTCTTC	CASSREGGMNEQFF
TRBJ1-1	.	TRBV5-1	.	TGCGCCAGCAGCCCGGACAGCGACACTGAAGCTTTCTTT	CASSPDSDTEAFF
TRBJ2-1	.	TRBV5-1	.	TGCGCCAGCAGCTTTCAGGCAACCTACAATGAGCAGTTCTTC	CASSFQATYNEQFF
TRBJ2-5	.	TRBV5-1	.	TGCGCCAGCAGCTTAGGGAATTCAGGGGTGTTAGAGACCCAGTACTTC	CASSLGNSGVLETQYF
TRBJ2-1	.	TRBV2	.	TGTGCCAGCAGTGAAGGGTGGCCGAACAATGAGCAGTTCTTC	CASSEGWPNNEQFF
TRBJ2-3	.	TRBV9	.	TGTGCCAGCAGCGTAGAAATGGGGACACTTACGCAGTATTTT	CASSVEMGTLTQYF
TRBJ2-5	.	TRBV7-9	TRBD1	TGTGCCAGCAGCTACGACAGGGTCCAAGAGACCCAGTACTTC	CASSYDRVQETQYF
TRBJ2-7	.	TRBV28	.	TGTGCCAGCAGTTCCGGGTACGAGCAGTACTTC	CASSSGYEQYF
TRBJ2-5	few	TRBV5-4	TRBD1	TGTGCCAGCAGCCCATCTCCCGGGACAGGGATTTTGGAGACCCAGTACTTC	CASSPSPGTGILETQYF
TRBJ1-4	few	TRBV19	.	TGTGCCAGTAGTCGACAGTCCCAAAGGGAAAAACTGTTTTTT	CASSRQSQREKLFF
TRBJ2-7	.	TRBV7-2	.	TGTGCCAGCAGCTTTTCGCTAGACGAGCAGTACTTC	CASSFSLDEQYF
TRBJ2-1	.	TRBV5-4	TRBD2	TGTGCCAGCAGCCCCGGGACTAGCGGAATCAATGAGCAGTTCTTC	CASSPGTSGINEQFF
TRBJ2-1	.	TRBV7-3	TRBD2	TGTGCCAGCAGCTCTGAACTAGCGGGTCCCTACAATGAGCAGTTCTTC	CASSSELAGPYNEQFF
TRBJ2-1	.	TRBV19	.	TGTGCCAGTAGATTGGGGGGAGGTCCGGCGTCGAGCTCCTACAATGAGCAGTTCTTC	CASRLGGGPASSSYNEQFF
TRBJ2-1	.	TRBV5-1	TRBD1	TGCGCCAGCACTTGGACAGGGCCCCCAAATGAGCAGTTCTTC	CASTWTGPPNEQFF
TRBJ2-5	.	TRBV11-2	.	TGTGCCAGCAGCTTATTCCGGGAGACCCAGTACTTC	CASSLFRETQYF
TRBJ2-3	.	TRBV15	.	TGTGCCACCAGCGGCTTACAGGTTACAAATACGCAGTATTTT	CATSGLQVTNTQYF
TRBJ1-4	.	TRBV10-3	TRBD1	TGTGCCAGCAGTTACTACCCTCCGGGACAGGGAGGCGAAAAACTGTTTTTT	CASSYYPPGQGGEKLFF
TRBJ2-7	.	TRBV7-9	TRBD1	TGTGCCAGCAGCTTAGCGCTGGGACAGGCCTACGAGCAGTACTTC	CASSLALGQAYEQYF
TRBJ1-1	.	TRBV7-3	.	TGTGCCAGCAGCGGGACATCGAACACTGAAGCTTTCTTT	CASSGTSNTEAFF
TRBJ1-2	.	TRBV10-3	.	TGTGCCATCAGTGATATCCACGCGGGGGCGAGCTATGGCTACACCTTC	CAISDIHAGASYGYTF
TRBJ1-1	.	TRBV27	TRBD1	TGTGCCAGCAGTTCGACAGGGCAGAACACTGAAGCTTTCTTT	CASSSTGQNTEAFF
TRBJ2-2	.	TRBV10-3	.	TGTGCCATCAGTGAGTCGGAACAGACCGGGGAGCTGTTTTTT	CAISESEQTGELFF
TRBJ2-3	.	TRBV12-5	TRBD2	TGTGCTAGTGGTTTTCGGACTAGCGGAACTGACGGGGATACGCAGTATTTT	CASGFRTSGTDGDTQYF
TRBJ2-5	once	TRBV5-4	TRBD1	TGTGCCAGCAGCTCAGGGGGCGCGGGCCAAGAGACCCAGTACTTC	CASSSGGAGQETQYF
TRBJ2-7	.	TRBV18	.	TGTGCCAGCTCTCAGGGGTCGGGCTACGAGCAGTACTTC	CASSQGSGYEQYF
TRBJ2-7	.	TRBV19	.	TGTGCCAGTAGTAAAACAGGGCCCCCCTCCTACGAGCAGTACTTC	CASSKTGPPSYEQYF
TRBJ1-3	once	TRBV6-5	TRBD1	TGTGCCAGCAGTCGACAGGGATCTGGAAACACCATATATTTT	CASSRQGSGNTIYF
TRBJ2-7	.	TRBV7-7	.	TGTGCCAGCAGCATTAATTTAGACTCCTACGAGCAGTACTTC	CASSINLDSYEQYF
TRBJ2-2	few	TRBV4-2	.	TGTGCCAGCAGCCAAGACCGGGAGATTGTCACCGGGGAGCTGTTTTTT	CASSQDREIVTGELFF
TRBJ2-3	.	TRBV2	TRBD2	TGTGCCAGCAGTGGTGGGGGACTAGCGGGAGCTAGCACAGATACGCAGTATTTT	CASSGGGLAGASTDTQYF
TRBJ2-7	once	TRBV27	.	TGTGCCAGCAATAGCCGGAATACGGCTCCCTACGAGCAGTACTTC	CASNSRNTAPYEQYF
TRBJ2-2	few	TRBV6-4	.	TGTGCCAGCAAATACGGGGGTAACACCGGGGAGCTGTTTTTT	CASKYGGNTGELFF
TRBJ2-7	.	TRBV29-1	TRBD1	TGCAGCGTTAGACAGGGGGCATGGTACGAGCAGTACTTC	CSVRQGAWYEQYF
TRBJ1-5	once	TRBV19	TRBD1	TGTGCCAGTAGTATAGGTGCAGGGGGGAATCAGCCCCAGCATTTT	CASSIGAGGNQPQHF
TRBJ2-1	.	TRBV2	.	TGTGCCAGCAGTGATATGGGACACTCCTACAATGAGCAGTTCTTC	CASSDMGHSYNEQFF
TRBJ1-2	.	TRBV14	TRBD1	TGTGCCAGCAGCCACGGACAGGGGGCCGCGATTAACTATGGCTACACCTTC	CASSHGQGAAINYGYTF
TRBJ2-2	few	TRBV6-6	.	TGTGCCAGCGGTGGAGAGACCGGGGAGCTGTTTTTT	CASGGETGELFF
TRBJ1-2	.	TRBV7-2	.	TGTGCCAGCAGGGGGGCAGGGTGGTATGGCTACACCTTC	CASRGAGWYGYTF
TRBJ2-7	.	TRBV30	TRBD1	TGTGCCTGGAAAGGGGACAGGGGTTACGGCGAGCAGTACTTC	CAWKGDRGYGEQYF
TRBJ2-1	few	TRBV30	TRBD2	TGTGCCTGGAGTGTACCGGGAGGGATTACCTACAATGAGCAGTTCTTC	CAWSVPGGITYNEQFF
TRBJ1-1	.	TRBV28	.	TGTGCCAGCAGAACAGGGAACACTGAAGCTTTCTTT	CASRTGNTEAFF
TRBJ2-5	.	TRBV9	TRBD2	TGTGCCAGCAGCGTAGGGACTAGCGGGAGATTGGGGGGGGGTGGAGAGACCCAGTACTTC	CASSVGTSGRLGGGGETQYF